One and the same sample provided the 16 T cell receptor beta chains below, sequenced in a study of blood T cell repertoires in COVID-19 (dated by TCRdb to about 2020). The library came from the immunoSEQ multiplex PCR assay. TCRdb's version of the immuneACCESS table is confined to in-frame rearrangements and falls short of the full clone set. An unresolved V gene accounts for under half of the shortfall where checked; the remainder is of unknown origin. The sample contains some 80,000 clones, about 86% of them found a single time. The top ten clonotypes cover 20% to 25% of the sample. Input material: peripheral blood. These TCRs come from a woman at least 80 years old in a cohort sampled during active or convalescent COVID-19.

V usage is TRBV6-1 and J usage is TRBJ1-2; D is undetermined. The V and J ends lost 3 bases and 7 bases respectively, with 6 bases between them. There are 11 residues in the CDR3. CDR1 is MNHNS and CDR2 is SASEGT in the germline V gene. The CDR3 reads CASSEYSGYTF. The CDR3 nucleotides read TGTGCCAGCAGTGAGTATTCTGGCTACACCTTC.

The chain recombines TRBV3-1 (or the pseudogene TRBV3-2) with TRBJ2-1, with TRBD2 matching 12 bases. The CDR3 totals 16 residues. Trimming at V came to 5 bases and at J to 3 bases, leaving 5 bases not matched to a gene. Germline CDR1 is LGHDT and CDR2 is YNNKEL (reference sequence). The CDR3 region is CASSRTSGVFYNEQFF. The CDR3 DNA follows: TGTGCCAGCAGCAGGACTAGCGGGGTCTTCTACAATGAGCAGTTCTTC.

V is TRBV28 and J is TRBJ1-4; D ambiguous. In germline, CDR1 is MDHEN, CDR2 SYDVKM. This CDR3 is 15 amino acids long. Trimming took 8 bases from V and 0 from J, leaving 13 bases between them. The CDR3 is CASAGPLSTNEKLFF. CDR3 bases: TGTGCCAGCGCCGGTCCCCTCTCAACTAATGAAAAACTGTTTTTT.

The J gene is TRBJ1-2, the V gene TRBV6-2 or TRBV6-3, with D perhaps matching TRBD1 (6 bases). CDR3 length: 13 amino acids. Germline loops: CDR1 MNHEY, CDR2 SVGEGT. Trimming pared 2 bases from V and 5 bases from J, leaving 9 bases between. The CDR3 DNA follows: TGTGCCAGCAGTTACGGGGGGGCATATGGCTACACCTTC. The encoded protein is CASSYGGAYGYTF.

This clone turned up a few times. J is TRBJ1-1 and V is TRBV29-1, with D tentatively TRBD1 (5 bases). The CDR3 is 12 residues long. Germline V lookup: CDR1 SQVTM, CDR2 ANQGSEA. V was clipped by 7 bases and J by 1 base, with 10 bases between them. The DNA for the CDR3 is TGCAGCGCCCGACAGTGGAACACTGAAGCTTTCTTT. This gives the protein CSARQWNTEAFF.

The chain links TRBV6-5 to TRBJ1-6, with TRBD1 matching 7 bases. J gave up 6 bases and V 5 bases, and 7 bases lay outside the gene matches. This CDR3 is built from 15 residues. Per the germline V gene, CDR1 is MNHEY and CDR2 is SVGAGI. CDR3 residues: CASSNGQVPNSPLHF. CDR3 DNA: TGTGCCAGCAGTAACGGACAGGTTCCTAATTCACCCCTCCACTTT.

The gene calls are TRBV5-1 and TRBJ1-2; 12 bases map to TRBD1. Germline V lookup: CDR1 SGHRS, CDR2 YFSETQ. The trim removed 4 bases at V and 8 bases at J, leaving 9 bases unmatched. The CDR3 loop spans 15 amino acids. The CDR3: CASSVTGQGAVGYTF. The DNA for the CDR3 is TGCGCCAGCAGCGTGACGGGACAGGGGGCAGTCGGCTACACCTTC.

The CDR3 region has the DNA TGTGCCAGTAGAGGACAGGGGACTAGGCCCCAGCATTTT. Translation gives CASRGQGTRPQHF. The chain employs TRBV19 and TRBJ1-5; 9 nucleotides align to TRBD1. The germline CDR1 and CDR2 sequences are LNHDA and SQIVND (reference sequence). The CDR3 loop spans 13 amino acids. V dropped 6 bases and J dropped 9; count of bases not matched to a gene: 6. Combining the CDR3 with reference TRBV19 and TRBJ1-5 gives the whole variable domain DGGITQSPKYLFRKEGQNVTLSCEQNLNHDAMYWYRQDPGQGLRLIYYSQIVNDFQKGDIAEGYSVSREKKESFPLTVTSAQKNPTAFYLCASRGQGTRPQHFGDGTRLSIL.

The rearrangement uses TRBV2 and TRBJ2-1; 9 nucleotides align to TRBD2. Germline values: CDR1 SNHLY, CDR2 FYNNEI. This CDR3 contains 18 residues. V shed 7 bases and J 6 bases; nucleotides not matched to a gene: 19. The CDR3 DNA sequence: TGTGCCAGCAAACAGACAGCTAGCGGGACAAGGGGTAGCAATGAGCAGTTCTTC. Translated, it gives CASKQTASGTRGSNEQFF.

This sequence joins TRBV5-1 and TRBJ1-2; D unresolved. Germline V lookup: CDR1 SGHRS, CDR2 YFSETQ. Deletions cut 9 bases from V and 4 bases from J, with 16 bases between. This CDR3 region has 13 residues. CDR3 nucleotides: TGCGCCACTAGCCGCCGGATCACCTATGGCTACACCTTC. Translation gives CATSRRITYGYTF.

J is TRBJ1-3 and V is TRBV19; tentatively, D is TRBD1 (5 bases). V gave up 3 bases and J gave up 2 bases, with 11 bases separating them. This CDR3 contains 15 residues. From germline, CDR1 is LNHDA and CDR2 SQIVND (reference sequence). The CDR3 is CASSIRQGTGNTIYF. DNA for the CDR3: TGTGCCAGTAGTATTCGCCAGGGAACTGGAAACACCATATATTTT.

This chain connects TRBV7-8 to TRBJ2-5; TRBD1 agrees at 7 bases. CDR1 and CDR2 from the germline V gene are SGHVS and FQNEAQ. Unmatched junction bases numbered 3, after V lost 0 bases and J lost 5 bases. The CDR3 length is 14 residues. CDR3 in DNA: TGTGCCAGCAGCTTAGCAGGGGGCCTCGAGACCCAGTACTTC. This translates into CASSLAGGLETQYF.

This chain uses TRBV6-5 with TRBJ2-3; 7 bases align to TRBD1. CDR3 size: 14 residues. The germline gives CDR1 MNHEY, CDR2 SVGAGI. Trimming at V came to 5 bases and at J to 2 bases, leaving 4 bases not matched to a gene. CDR3 amino acids: CASSRQGLTDTQYF. CDR3 nucleotides: TGTGCCAGCAGTCGACAGGGCCTCACAGATACGCAGTATTTT.

This clone occurred once. The chain employs TRBV18 and TRBJ2-3, with D perhaps TRBD1 (6 bases). This CDR3 contains 15 residues. The ends were cut back, 6 bases at V and 6 bases at J, with 19 bases in the middle. From germline, CDR1 is KGHSH and CDR2 LQKENI. The CDR3 region has the DNA TGTGCCAGCTCGAAAATGACAGGTGCCGGGGATACGCAGTATTTT. Amino acid sequence: CASSKMTGAGDTQYF.

The rearrangement links TRBV10-3 to TRBJ2-1; D uncertain. Trimming stripped 0 bases from V and 9 bases from J, with 12 bases between. This CDR3 has 14 residues. The germline V gene has CDR1 ENHRY and CDR2 SYGVKD. CDR3 nucleotide sequence: TGTGCCATCAGTGAGTCGAGGAGCCGGTTTGAGCAGTTCTTC. This encodes CAISESRSRFEQFF.

The chain employs TRBV5-4 and TRBJ2-1; 12 nucleotides line up with TRBD2. The CDR3 runs 13 residues. Germline V gene data show CDR1 as SGHNT and CDR2 as YYREEE (reference sequence). The V gene end was trimmed by 0 bases and the J gene end by 14 bases; junction bases not matched to a gene: 3. This chain's CDR3 is CASSLGLAGVEFF. The CDR3 nucleotides read TGTGCCAGCAGCTTGGGACTAGCGGGAGTTGAGTTCTTC.